The sequence of this T cell receptor (beta chain) was determined in a study of T cell repertoires in cytomegalovirus infection. The wider study: Selected CMV epitopes included recently identified HLA-C-restricted ones as well as well-studied HLA-B-restricted ones.

TCRdb re-called the reads through MiXCR, storing one row per CDR3 protein. This table has over 250,000 distinct CDR3 sequences, roughly a fifth appearing once. As to this clonotype: Its cognate antigen is unknown. At one end the junction does not follow the germline gene, possibly because of a read error.

CDR1 and CDR2 from the germline V gene are LGHNA and YSLEER. The CDR3 loop spans 18 amino acids. The rearrangement joins TRBV4-3 to TRBJ1-2; D remains ambiguous. The sequencing used cultured PBMCs, collected from culture after CMV antigen stimulation. The origin of this receptor is a human donor in good health (CMV status not recorded). Some clones in this sample may be carry-over from other donors' samples. This CDR3 is CATSQDMGFILSNYGYTF. The CDR3 DNA reads TGCGCCACCAGCCAAGATATGGGGTTCATCCTCAGTAACTATGGCTACACCTTC.